A few counts support the clone carrying this TCR beta chain. The data are from a study of T-cell reconstitution after alpha-beta-depleted transplantation in children. V gave up 2 bases and J gave up 1 base, with 18 bases separating them. Germline V lookup: CDR1 SGHAT, CDR2 FQNNGV. The CDR3 length is 18 residues. Molecular barcoding with unique molecular identifiers was used for the TCRbeta library. In TCRdb, the PCR reads were re-called with MiXCR into one record per CDR3 protein. The table includes some 240,000 distinct CDR3 sequences, 9.7% detected once. The origin of this receptor is a human donor who donated a stem cell graft to a child with SCID. Sequenced material: PBMCs from the stem cell graft donor, taken from the stem cell graft. The chain links TRBV11-2 to TRBJ1-3; D unresolved. The CDR3 sequence is CASSLTPPDGTSGNTIYF. The DNA of the CDR3 is TGTGCCAGCAGCTTAACCCCACCGGACGGCACATCTGGAAACACCATATATTTT.